This T cell receptor (beta chain) was recovered during a study of T cell repertoires in cytomegalovirus infection. On the study more broadly: Matching HLA type, along with CMV infection, was indicated by public TCR beta signatures. Whole-study results and caveats: There were carriers of CMV plus the relevant HLA, and cumulative public TCR beta family frequency identified them. Within the response measured ex vivo, HLA-C-restricted CMV-specific TCR beta clonotypes were dominant.

Per germline, CDR1 SGHTA and CDR2 FQGNSA. This CDR3 comprises 12 residues. V was clipped by 1 base and J by 7 bases, with 8 bases between them. Via MiXCR, TCRdb re-called the reads, giving one row per CDR3 protein. The repertoire includes more than 650,000 distinct CDR3 sequences, 35% to 40% of them detected once, and about 2.8% sits in the top ten. This clonotype came up many times. Its matching antigen is unknown. The TCR comes from a human donor in good health (CMV status not recorded). Some clones in this sample may be carry-over from other donors' samples. Sequences were obtained from PBMCs. V and J are TRBV7-2 and TRBJ2-7; maybe TRBD2 (5 bases). CDR3 in amino acids: CASSLESGEQYF. The CDR3 bases are TGTGCCAGCAGCTTAGAGTCGGGAGAGCAGTACTTC.